This T cell receptor (beta chain) came from a study of T cell repertoires in cytomegalovirus infection. TCRdb reprocessed the reads with MiXCR, giving one entry per CDR3 protein. This sample has about 890,000 distinct CDR3 sequences, with under 40% found just once. In the case of this clonotype: Antigen specificity is unknown.

V lost 4 bases to trimming and J lost 9 bases; unmatched junction nucleotides: 4. This CDR3 has 13 residues. Germline CDR1 reads SEHNR; CDR2 reads FQNEAQ (reference sequence). This specimen consisted of cultured CD8+ T cells from PBMCs, obtained from culture after CMV antigen stimulation. This TCR came from a human donor in good health (CMV status not recorded). Some clones in this sample may be carry-over from other donors' samples. The chain uses TRBV7-9 and TRBJ1-5; the match to TRBD1 covers 9 bases. CDR3 sequence: CASSSTGGLPQHF. The CDR3 region has the DNA TGTGCCAGCAGCTCGACAGGGGGTCTGCCCCAGCATTTT.